The 24 T cell receptor beta chains below all came from one sample that was sequenced in a study of shared clonotypes between healthy human individuals. Produced via immunoSEQ multiplex PCR; TCRdb's table is partial and in-frame only. This sample has about 820,000 clones; over 90% occur once, and the top ten carry nearly 25%. CD45RO-negative cells were positively selected for CCR7, leaving out terminally differentiated effector memory CD45RA+ cells. Sequencing used naive CD8+ T cells sorted from blood. The receptors were gathered from a man under 40 in good health.

The rearrangement links TRBV28 to TRBJ2-7, with D unresolved. Germline values: CDR1 MDHEN, CDR2 SYDVKM. The CDR3 consists of 16 residues. V was clipped by 6 bases and J by 0 bases, with 18 bases between them. CDR3 amino acids: CASSPTGEAASYEQYF. CDR3 sequence (DNA): TGTGCCAGCAGCCCGACCGGAGAGGCGGCCTCCTACGAGCAGTACTTC.

The chain combines TRBV29-1 with TRBJ2-5, with 8 bases lining up with TRBD2. CDR3 length: 15 residues. Trimming removed 3 bases from V and 3 bases from J; junction bases left unmatched: 9. CDR1 and CDR2 (germline): SQVTM, ANQGSEA. CDR3 amino acids: CSVEGSGSRKETQYF. The CDR3 nucleotides read TGCAGCGTTGAGGGAAGCGGGAGTCGAAAAGAGACCCAGTACTTC. The full variable domain, with the rest looked up from reference TRBV29-1 and TRBJ2-5, is SAVISQKPSRDICQRGTSLTIQCQVDSQVTMMFWYRQQPGQSLTLIATANQGSEATYESGFVIDKFPISRPNLTFSTLTVSNMSPEDSSIYLCSVEGSGSRKETQYFGPGTRLLVL.

The chain recombines TRBV27 with TRBJ2-7, with TRBD2 matching 8 bases. The CDR3 has 14 residues. The germline V gene has CDR1 MNHEY and CDR2 SMNVEV (reference sequence). The V and J ends lost 5 bases and 6 bases, in that order; junction bases with no gene match: 9. CDR3 amino acids: CASSHPGLVGEQYF. The CDR3 coding sequence is TGTGCCAGCAGTCACCCGGGACTAGTCGGCGAGCAGTACTTC.

This sequence joins TRBV15 and TRBJ2-7; 8 positions match TRBD1. V shed 8 bases, J shed 4 bases, and the junction held 1 base outside the gene matches. This CDR3 has 11 residues. Germline V gene data show CDR1 as LNHNV and CDR2 as YYDKDF (reference sequence). The CDR3: CATGQGYEQYF. CDR3 sequence (DNA): TGTGCCACCGGACAGGGTTACGAGCAGTACTTC. Full variable domain (rest looked up from reference TRBV15 and TRBJ2-7): DAMVIQNPRYQVTQFGKPVTLSCSQTLNHNVMYWYQQKSSQAPKLLFHYYDKDFNNEADTPDNFQSRRPNTSFCFLDIRSPGLGDTAMYLCATGQGYEQYFGPGTRLTVT.

The V gene is TRBV27, the J gene TRBJ1-1, with D perhaps TRBD1 (5 bases). Germline CDR1 and CDR2: MNHEY and SMNVEV (reference sequence). V was cut by 8 bases and J by 6 bases, with 10 bases left in between. This CDR3 is built from 11 residues. In DNA form, the CDR3 reads TGTGCCAGCCCGCGGGACCCTGAAGCTTTCTTT. Translated, it gives CASPRDPEAFF.

J is TRBJ2-7 and V is TRBV6-4; 11 bases line up with TRBD2. The germline CDR1 and CDR2 sequences are MRHNA and SNTAGT. The CDR3 consists of 14 residues. The V segment lost 3 bases and the J segment 5 bases; nucleotides outside the gene matches: 3. The CDR3 loop reads CASSEVAGGDEQYF. For the CDR3, the DNA is TGTGCCAGCAGTGAGGTAGCGGGAGGGGACGAGCAGTACTTC.

CDR3: CSVVAGGANVLTF. The CDR3 nucleotides read TGCAGCGTTGTCGCGGGTGGGGCCAACGTCCTGACTTTC. This chain links TRBV29-1 with TRBJ2-6; tentatively, D is TRBD2 (5 bases). The CDR3 runs to 13 residues. Germline V gene data show CDR1 as SQVTM and CDR2 as ANQGSEA. Trimming shortened V by 4 bases and J by 3 bases, and 7 bases separated the two germline ends.

V gene TRBV28 combines with J gene TRBJ2-2, with 8 bases lining up with TRBD2. This CDR3 is built from 15 residues. J was trimmed by 4 bases and V by 6 bases; bases with no gene match: 7. Germline CDR1 reads MDHEN; CDR2 reads SYDVKM. The CDR3 bases are TGTGCCAGCAGATCCGGGACTAGGTTCACCGGGGAGCTGTTTTTT. Its translation: CASRSGTRFTGELFF. Variable domain in full (rest from reference TRBV28 and TRBJ2-2): DVKVTQSSRYLVKRTGEKVFLECVQDMDHENMFWYRQDPGLGLRLIYFSYDVKMKEKGDIPEGYSVSREKKERFSLILESASTNQTSMYLCASRSGTRFTGELFFGEGSRLTVL.

The J gene is TRBJ2-5, the V gene TRBV9, with D possibly TRBD2 on 5 matching bases. The CDR3 is 15 residues long. CDR1 and CDR2 (germline): SGDLS, YYNGEE. Deletions cut 3 bases from V and 9 bases from J, with 21 bases between. CDR3 loop: CASSASHAPWEPQYF. CDR3 nucleotide sequence: TGTGCCAGCAGCGCAAGCCATGCGCCCTGGGAGCCCCAGTACTTC.

This rearrangement joins TRBV19 to TRBJ1-5, with a weak D call TRBD1 (6 bases). Trimming cost V 1 base and J 4 bases, with 11 bases left between them. The CDR3 length is 15 residues. Germline V gives CDR1 LNHDA, CDR2 SQIVND (reference sequence). Here the CDR3 DNA reads TGTGCCAGTAGTATAGCAACAGGGAAGAATCAGCCCCAGCATTTT. It translates to CASSIATGKNQPQHF.

The rearrangement joins TRBV28 to TRBJ2-1; TRBD1 matches at 9 bases. In germline, CDR1 is MDHEN, CDR2 SYDVKM. The ends lost 8 bases at V and 7 bases at J; junction bases unmatched: 12. The CDR3 is made up of 15 amino acids. Here the CDR3 DNA reads TGTGCCAGCGGAACCGGGACAGGGCAATTTAATGAGCAGTTCTTC. It yields the protein CASGTGTGQFNEQFF.

This sequence joins TRBV10-3 and TRBJ2-5; 10 bases agree with TRBD2. Per germline, CDR1 ENHRY and CDR2 SYGVKD. There are 14 residues in the CDR3. The V gene end was trimmed by 5 bases and the J gene end by 2 bases; junction bases not matched to a gene: 2. CDR3 in DNA: TGTGCCATCAGTAAGACTAGCGGGCAAGAGACCCAGTACTTC. It specifies CAISKTSGQETQYF.

The V gene is TRBV7-9, the J gene TRBJ1-1, with a weak D call TRBD1 (6 bases). V gave up 4 bases and J gave up 3 bases, with 15 bases separating them. Germline V lookup: CDR1 SEHNR, CDR2 FQNEAQ (reference sequence). The CDR3 sequence is 15 residues long. The CDR3 is CASSSSQGGDTEAFF. The CDR3 DNA is TGTGCCAGCAGCTCCTCACAAGGGGGAGACACTGAAGCTTTCTTT.

Details on this clone: At one end, the junction sequence differs from germline, possibly due to a read error. The rearrangement links TRBV20-1 to TRBJ2-7; D possibly uses TRBD1 or TRBD2 (5 bases each). The CDR3 sequence is 10 residues long. Germline loops: CDR1 DFQATT, CDR2 SNEGSKA (reference sequence). The CDR3 is CSAIPGPMIF. The CDR3 nucleotides read TGCAGTGCTATCCCGGGACCGATGATTTTC.

Details on this clone: Different DNA sequences within this sample yield the same CDR3. This rearrangement joins TRBV5-6 to TRBJ2-1; maybe TRBD2 (5 bases). The CDR3 has 12 residues. The germline V gene has CDR1 SGHDT and CDR2 YYEEEE. Trimming removed 0 bases from V and 9 bases from J, with 7 bases in between. The CDR3 sequence: CASSLGGVEQFF. DNA of the CDR3: TGTGCCAGCAGCTTGGGGGGAGTTGAGCAGTTCTTC.

The chain carries TRBV18 and TRBJ2-5, with 8 nucleotides matching TRBD1. This CDR3 has 15 amino acids. Germline values: CDR1 KGHSH, CDR2 LQKENI. V lost 3 bases to trimming and J lost 1 base; unmatched junction nucleotides: 4. CDR3 bases: TGTGCCAGCTCACCGGACAGGGCGATCCAAGAGACCCAGTACTTC. Its translation is CASSPDRAIQETQYF.

The chain joins TRBV11-2 to TRBJ2-1, with a possible D match to TRBD1 (6 bases). Trimming removed 5 bases from V and 5 bases from J, with 19 bases in between. The CDR3 sequence is 16 residues long. CDR1 and CDR2 from the germline V gene are SGHAT and FQNNGV. CDR3 nucleotide sequence: TGTGCCAGCAGCCCCACTCCCGGACAGAAAAACAATGAGCAGTTCTTC. Protein sequence: CASSPTPGQKNNEQFF.

The chain uses TRBV5-1 and TRBJ2-1, with no clear D. The CDR3 spans 14 residues. Germline CDR1 is SGHRS and CDR2 is YFSETQ. Trimming removed 4 bases at V and 5 bases at J, with 13 bases between. The CDR3: CASSAPQSHNEQFF. CDR3 bases: TGCGCCAGCAGCGCACCCCAAAGCCACAATGAGCAGTTCTTC.

The chain carries TRBV12-5 and TRBJ2-7; TRBD2 agrees at 7 bases. Trimming at V came to 1 base and at J to 2 bases, leaving 11 bases not matched to a gene. The CDR3 runs to 17 residues. From germline, CDR1 is LGHNT and CDR2 FRNRAP. The CDR3 region has the DNA TGTGCTAGTGGTTTGGACCCCGGGGGGTGGCGTACCTACGAGCAGTACTTC. It specifies CASGLDPGGWRTYEQYF.

The chain uses TRBV4-2 and TRBJ2-1, with a tentative D call TRBD2 (6 bases). V was cut by 1 base and J by 4 bases, with 17 bases left in between. CDR3 length equals 17 residues. Germline CDR1 LGHNA, CDR2 YNFKEQ. For the CDR3, the DNA is TGTGCCAGCAGCCAAGGAATCGGAGCGGGTCGGTACAATGAGCAGTTCTTC. It specifies CASSQGIGAGRYNEQFF.

The chain joins TRBV11-2 to TRBJ1-5; D is uncertain. Germline V CDR1 and CDR2: SGHAT, FQNNGV. V lost 2 bases to trimming and J lost 1 base, with 6 bases between them. The CDR3 is made up of 14 amino acids. DNA of the CDR3: TGTGCCAGCAGCTTACTGGGAAGCAATCAGCCCCAGCATTTT. It translates to CASSLLGSNQPQHF.

This clone was picked up one time. V usage is TRBV4-1 and J usage is TRBJ2-2; TRBD2 aligns across 15 bases. The germline V gene has CDR1 MGHRA and CDR2 YSYEKL. The J segment lost 3 bases and the V segment lost 4 bases, leaving 6 bases of the junction unmatched. The CDR3 has 18 residues. This chain's CDR3 is CASSLRTSGRADTGELFF. CDR3 DNA sequence: TGCGCCAGCAGCCTACGGACTAGCGGGAGGGCCGACACCGGGGAGCTGTTTTTT.

This chain connects TRBV9 to TRBJ2-7; 10 bases agree with TRBD1. After removal of 3 bases from V and 5 bases from J, the junction contained 8 bases not matched to a gene. CDR1 is SGDLS and CDR2 is YYNGEE in the germline V gene. The CDR3 length is 15 residues. CDR3 sequence: CASSETGTGEDEQYF. The CDR3, as DNA: TGTGCCAGCAGCGAGACCGGGACAGGGGAGGACGAGCAGTACTTC.

This clone was seen more than once but under ten times. The rearrangement uses TRBV13 and TRBJ2-3, with unresolved D. V dropped 0 bases and J dropped 6 bases, with 7 bases sitting between them. Germline V gene sequence: CDR1 PRHDT, CDR2 FYEKMQ (reference sequence). There are 13 residues in the CDR3. The CDR3 DNA reads TGTGCCAGCAGCTTAGGAAAAGGGGATACGCAGTATTTT. The encoded protein is CASSLGKGDTQYF.